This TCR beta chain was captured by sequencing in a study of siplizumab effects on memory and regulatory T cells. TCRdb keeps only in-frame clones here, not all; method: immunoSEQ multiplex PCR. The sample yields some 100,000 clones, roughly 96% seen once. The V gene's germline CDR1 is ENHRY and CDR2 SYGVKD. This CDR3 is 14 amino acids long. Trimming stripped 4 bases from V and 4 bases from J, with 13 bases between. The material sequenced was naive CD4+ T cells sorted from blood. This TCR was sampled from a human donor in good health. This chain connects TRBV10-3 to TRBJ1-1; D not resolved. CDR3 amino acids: CAISAAISITEAFF. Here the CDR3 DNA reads TGTGCCATCAGTGCCGCCATAAGTATCACTGAAGCTTTCTTT.